The 12 T cell receptor beta chains below were found in one sample sequenced in a study of T cells in Graves' hyperthyroidism and ophthalmopathy. Using RNA transcripts as the source, TCR beta CDR3 regions were amplified. The study used the HTBI primer set for a first-round RT-PCR of the TCR CDR3. TCRdb re-derived calls from the multiplex PCR reads in MiXCR, one entry per CDR3 protein. In the table there are approximately 300,000 distinct CDR3 sequences, approximately 18% of which are singletons. Material for sequencing was blood. These receptors were collected from a man in his fifties or sixties with Graves' ophthalmopathy.

This clonotype was seen a handful of times. The chain recombines TRBV7-8 with TRBJ2-7, with a tentative D call TRBD1 (6 bases). Trimming stripped 4 bases from V and 3 bases from J, with 13 bases between. The germline CDR1 and CDR2 sequences are SGHVS and FQNEAQ. This CDR3 contains 14 residues. The CDR3 DNA follows: TGTGCCAGCAGCTCCTACCGGGGACACTACGAGCAGTACTTC. It codes for CASSSYRGHYEQYF.

In its sample, this clonotype was seen many times. V and J are TRBV3-1 and TRBJ1-2, with TRBD1 identical over 10 bases. With 1 base clipped from V and 7 bases from J, the junction kept 6 bases outside the gene matches. The CDR3 is made up of 15 amino acids. Germline V gene data show CDR1 as LGHDT and CDR2 as YNNKEL (reference sequence). The CDR3 region has the DNA TGTGCCAGCAGCCAAGGAGGACAGGGGGGAGGTGGCTACACCTTC. This translates into CASSQGGQGGGGYTF.

The table lists this clonotype with many counts. This chain joins TRBV20-1 and TRBJ2-3, with a weak D call TRBD1 (6 bases). V was pared by 5 bases and J by 2 bases, with 11 bases between. The CDR3 is 13 residues long. CDR1 and CDR2 (germline): DFQATT, SNEGSKA (reference sequence). In DNA form, the CDR3 reads TGCAGTGCTTTACAGGGCACCACAGATACGCAGTATTTT. Translation: CSALQGTTDTQYF.

This clonotype is a singleton in its sample. This chain links TRBV12-3 or TRBV12-4 with TRBJ1-4; D is possibly TRBD1 (6 bases). The CDR3 is made up of 15 amino acids. V was trimmed by 6 bases and J by 7 bases, leaving 18 bases between them. The DNA for the CDR3 is TGTGCCAGCAGCCGCTCTAGGGGGAGTTCTGAAAAACTGTTTTTT. Translation: CASSRSRGSSEKLFF.

This clonotype was detected only a few times. The chain recombines TRBV30 with TRBJ1-3, with D uncertain. V was shortened by 4 bases and J by 0 bases, with 1 base between the two germline ends. The CDR3 is made up of 11 amino acids. Germline-derived CDR1 and CDR2 are GTSNPN and SVGIG (reference sequence). The CDR3 loop is CAWTSGNTIYF. In DNA form, the CDR3 reads TGTGCCTGGACCTCTGGAAACACCATATATTTT.

This clonotype was counted at least ten times. The CDR3 is CSASPGQGAGQYF. DNA for the CDR3: TGCAGTGCTAGCCCAGGACAGGGGGCCGGGCAGTACTTC. This chain links TRBV20-1 with TRBJ2-7; 11 bases are shared with TRBD1. CDR3 length equals 13 residues. Germline lookup yields CDR1 DFQATT and CDR2 SNEGSKA (reference sequence). V trimming: 3 bases; J trimming: 9 bases; junction bases outside the gene matches: 7.

This clonotype was picked up many times. The chain joins TRBV7-9 to TRBJ2-2; D call uncertain. There are 12 residues in the CDR3. V was clipped by 1 base and J by 5 bases, with 2 bases between them. CDR1 and CDR2 from the germline V gene are SEHNR and FQNEAQ (reference sequence). As DNA, the CDR3 is TGTGCCAGCAGCTTAGAGACCGGGGAGCTGTTTTTT. It yields the protein CASSLETGELFF.

This clonotype has at least ten counts. V is TRBV2 and J is TRBJ1-6; 7 positions match TRBD1. The junction had 4 bases not matched to a gene; V was cut back by 4 bases and J by 1 base. Germline V lookup: CDR1 SNHLY, CDR2 FYNNEI. The CDR3 length is 16 residues. CDR3 nucleotide sequence: TGTGCCAGCAGTGCGACAGGGACATCCTATAATTCACCCCTCCACTTT. Its protein is CASSATGTSYNSPLHF. The complete variable domain, with remaining parts taken from reference TRBV2 and TRBJ1-6, reads EPEVTQTPSHQVTQMGQEVILRCVPISNHLYFYWYRQILGQKVEFLVSFYNNEISEKSEIFDDQFSVERPDGSNFTLKIRSTKLEDSAMYFCASSATGTSYNSPLHFGNGTRLTVT.

Regarding this clonotype: A much larger clone is a single base away; this may be a read error. This chain connects TRBV6-6 to TRBJ2-2; 9 nucleotides align to TRBD2. CDR1 is MNHNY and CDR2 is SVGAGI in the germline V gene (reference sequence). The CDR3 sequence is 16 residues long. The CDR3: CASSYSPTSGTGGLFF. CDR3 sequence (DNA): TGTGCCAGCAGTTACTCCCCGACTAGCGGCACCGGGGGGCTGTTTTTT.

This clonotype was detected ten times or more. The gene calls are TRBV12-3 or TRBV12-4 and TRBJ2-2, with a weak D call TRBD1 (6 bases). The CDR3 totals 12 residues. The V and J ends lost 5 bases and 8 bases respectively, with 9 bases between them. CDR3 region: CASSLTGGELFF. Here the CDR3 DNA reads TGTGCCAGCAGTCTTACAGGGGGGGAGCTGTTTTTT.

The rearrangement uses TRBV18 and TRBJ2-1, with 8 bases that match TRBD1. Per germline, CDR1 KGHSH and CDR2 LQKENI. V was pared by 6 bases and J by 5 bases, with 9 bases of the junction left unmatched. The CDR3 is made up of 15 amino acids. This chain's CDR3 is CASSARTGTNNEQFF. The CDR3 bases are TGTGCCAGCTCGGCGCGGACAGGGACGAACAATGAGCAGTTCTTC.

This clonotype was seen only a few times. This chain uses TRBV6-2 or TRBV6-3 with TRBJ2-1; no clear D gene. The germline CDR1 and CDR2 sequences are MNHEY and SVGEGT. The V gene lost 4 bases and the J gene lost 0 bases, with 7 bases spanning the gap. This CDR3 has 14 residues. The CDR3 nucleotides are TGTGCCAGCAGTTCCTCACGCTCCTACAATGAGCAGTTCTTC. Its translation: CASSSSRSYNEQFF.